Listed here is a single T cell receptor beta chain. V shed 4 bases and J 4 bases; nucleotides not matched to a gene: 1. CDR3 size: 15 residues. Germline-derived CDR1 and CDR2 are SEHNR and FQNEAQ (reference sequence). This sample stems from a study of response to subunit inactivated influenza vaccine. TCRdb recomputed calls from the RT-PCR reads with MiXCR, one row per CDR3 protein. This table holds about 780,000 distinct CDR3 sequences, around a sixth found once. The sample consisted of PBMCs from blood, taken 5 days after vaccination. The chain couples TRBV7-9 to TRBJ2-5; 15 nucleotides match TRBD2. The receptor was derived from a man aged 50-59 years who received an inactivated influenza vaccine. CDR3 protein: CASSWGLAGGETQYF. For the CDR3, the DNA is TGTGCCAGCAGCTGGGGACTAGCGGGAGGAGAGACCCAGTACTTC.